A selection of T cell receptor beta chains follows, all from one sample in a study of blood T cells in healthy people across ages. In TCRdb, the 5' RACE reads were re-called with MiXCR into one record per CDR3 protein. Here the sample spans approximately 680,000 distinct CDR3 sequences, approximately 30% being singletons. Sequenced: blood. These receptors all stem from a woman of 80 years or more in good health. Both conserved end residues are part of each CDR3. The order of the fields is J gene, clone size, V gene, D gene, CDR3 DNA, CDR3 protein. A D gene is named only where the DNA matches it firmly. For some rows the clone size is stated as once, few or many, or as a class when expanded; others skip it.

TRBJ2-3,.,TRBV7-2,.,TGTGCCAGCAGCCCACAGGGAGTGGATACGCAGTATTTT,CASSPQGVDTQYF
TRBJ2-4,.,TRBV5-5,.,TGTGCCAGCAGCGGTGGGTTGTTGGGGGCCAAAAACATTCAGTACTTC,CASSGGLLGAKNIQYF
TRBJ2-5,.,TRBV20-1,.,TGCAGTGTTAGAGGTTTTGAGACCCAGTACTTC,CSVRGFETQYF
TRBJ2-4,few,TRBV6-2/TRBV6-3,.,TGTGCCAGCAGAGCACTGGAGCGGACCCTAGCCAAAAACATTCAGTACTTC,CASRALERTLAKNIQYF
TRBJ1-2,many,TRBV28,.,TGTGCCAGCACGGACAGCTATGGCTACACCTTC,CASTDSYGYTF
TRBJ1-2,few,TRBV18,TRBD1,TGTGCCAGCTCACCTTATGCCCCCGGGACAGGCTTTAACTATGGCTACACCTTC,CASSPYAPGTGFNYGYTF
TRBJ2-3,.,TRBV5-1,.,TGCGCCAGCAGCTTTCTTGGGTCCGCTACCTCCACTAGCACAGATACGCAGTATTTT,CASSFLGSATSTSTDTQYF
TRBJ2-5,once,TRBV5-6,.,TGTGCCAGCAGCTTAACGGGGGACAGCCCGATGGTTAGTGGGACCCAGTACTTC,CASSLTGDSPMVSGTQYF
TRBJ2-7,many,TRBV20-1,.,TGCAGTGCTAGAGATTGGGCAGGAACCTACGAGCAGTACTTC,CSARDWAGTYEQYF
TRBJ2-3,many,TRBV7-9,.,TGTGCCAGCAGCCTGGGAGGTGGGTCAGATACGCAGTATTTT,CASSLGGGSDTQYF
TRBJ1-6,many,TRBV6-2/TRBV6-3,.,TGTGCCAGCGTCAACGGGGGGACCTATAATTCACCCCTCCACTTT,CASVNGGTYNSPLHF
TRBJ1-1,.,TRBV28,.,TGTGCCAGCAGTTTATCGCGCACTGGGAACACTGAAGCTTTCTTT,CASSLSRTGNTEAFF
TRBJ2-3,many,TRBV30,.,TGTGCCTGGAGTGTAACCAGCGAGGCGCAGTATTTT,CAWSVTSEAQYF
TRBJ2-3,many,TRBV5-6,TRBD1,TGTGCCAGCAGCCTTCCGGGACAGGGGGCAAGGGATACGCAGTATTTT,CASSLPGQGARDTQYF
TRBJ2-7,.,TRBV5-1,.,TGCGCCAGCAGCGTGGACGGGGCAGTCTCCTACGAGCAGTACTTC,CASSVDGAVSYEQYF
TRBJ1-2,few,TRBV14,.,TGTGCCAGCAGCCAAGCTCTGGGTAACTATGGCTACACCTTC,CASSQALGNYGYTF
TRBJ2-7,many,TRBV6-2/TRBV6-3,TRBD1,TGTGCCAGCAGTTACAGACAGGGGACGTTTTCCTACGAGCAGTACTTC,CASSYRQGTFSYEQYF
TRBJ2-1,many,TRBV12-3/TRBV12-4,TRBD2,TGTGCCAGCACCCGAGCTAGCGGGGGGCCAAATGAGCAGTTCTTC,CASTRASGGPNEQFF
TRBJ2-1,many,TRBV7-2,.,TGTGCCAGCAGTTGGCTCCCGAGCTCCTACAATGAGCAGTTCTTC,CASSWLPSSYNEQFF
TRBJ1-2,many,TRBV18,TRBD1,TGTGCCAGCAGCCGGGGACAGGGTAACTATGGCTACACCTTC,CASSRGQGNYGYTF
TRBJ1-5,.,TRBV4-1,.,TGCGCCAGCAGCCTATTGACAGAAAGCAATCAGCCCCAGCATTTT,CASSLLTESNQPQHF
TRBJ2-6,.,TRBV28,.,TGTGCCAGCAGTTTAATTACTTCCTCTGGGGCCAACGTCCTGACTTTC,CASSLITSSGANVLTF
TRBJ2-5,many,TRBV12-3/TRBV12-4,.,TGTGCCAGCAGTTTAGAAGCGGCCCAGTACTTC,CASSLEAAQYF
TRBJ1-5,many,TRBV2,TRBD1,TGTGCCAGCCGGGACAGGGGAGGCAATCAGCCCCAGCATTTT,CASRDRGGNQPQHF
TRBJ2-5,many,TRBV5-6,TRBD1,TGTGCCAGCAGCTGGTACAGGGGATCTGGAGAGACCCAGTACTTC,CASSWYRGSGETQYF
TRBJ2-3,many,TRBV29-1,.,TGCAGCGTGGGGGGAAATAGCGGCAGTACAGATACGCAGTATTTT,CSVGGNSGSTDTQYF
TRBJ1-2,many,TRBV5-4,.,TGTGCCAGCAGCTTGAGTCGGACAAGAAACTATGGCTACACCTTC,CASSLSRTRNYGYTF
TRBJ2-7,.,TRBV7-8,TRBD1,TGTGCCAGCGGAGTAACCGGGACAGGGGGTAGAGAGCAGTACTTC,CASGVTGTGGREQYF
TRBJ2-5,many,TRBV6-5,.,TGTGCCAGCGGACTCCGACAAGAGACCCAGTACTTC,CASGLRQETQYF
TRBJ2-3,many,TRBV7-9,TRBD1,TGTGCCAGCAGCCCTCCAGGGGGCTTTGTGGGAGATACGCAGTATTTT,CASSPPGGFVGDTQYF
TRBJ2-5,.,TRBV9,.,TGTGCCAGCAGCGGTGGTGGGTTGTCGGAGACCCAGTACTTC,CASSGGGLSETQYF
TRBJ2-1,many,TRBV3-1,TRBD1,TGTGCCAGCAGCCAAAAGGGGATGACAGGGATCAATGAGCAGTTCTTC,CASSQKGMTGINEQFF
TRBJ2-1,many,TRBV14,TRBD2,TGTGCCAGCAGCCAAGCGCGGGGGCGGGGGGCTCCTCAGTTCTTC,CASSQARGRGAPQFF
TRBJ2-7,.,TRBV20-1,.,TGCAGTACTAGACCCCTGACCTGGAGCTCCTACGAGCAGTACTTC,CSTRPLTWSSYEQYF
TRBJ2-7,many,TRBV11-1,.,TGTGCCAGCAGCCCGCCAACGGGTGGGTCGTACTTC,CASSPPTGGSYF
TRBJ2-7,many,TRBV7-9,.,TGTGCCAGCAGGTCGGGGCGCTCCTACGAGCAGTACTTC,CASRSGRSYEQYF
TRBJ1-2,.,TRBV3-1,.,TGTGCCAGCAGCCCCCGGGAAGCGGGCGCCTATGGCTACACCTTC,CASSPREAGAYGYTF
TRBJ2-3,.,TRBV7-2,.,TGTGCCAGCAGCCATACTAGTTCTAGCACAGATATGCGGTATTTT,CASSHTSSSTDMRYF
TRBJ2-1,many,TRBV19,.,TGTGCCAGTAGTATTCTAGGCCAAGGGAATGAGCAGTTCTTC,CASSILGQGNEQFF
TRBJ1-6,.,TRBV25-1,.,TGTGCCAGCAGTTCCCCAGATAATTCACCCCTCCACTTT,CASSSPDNSPLHF
TRBJ2-5,many,TRBV4-3,TRBD2,TGCGCCAGCAGCCAAGATCCTAGCGGGGGGGCGGAGACCCAGTACTTC,CASSQDPSGGAETQYF
TRBJ2-3,few,TRBV12-3/TRBV12-4,TRBD1,TGTGCCAGCAGTTCTGACAGGGAAACGAGCGCAGATACGCAGTATTTT,CASSSDRETSADTQYF
TRBJ1-1,.,TRBV20-1,.,TGCAGTGCTAGCCAATGGGAAAGGGGGTCGAACACTGAAGCTTTCTTT,CSASQWERGSNTEAFF
TRBJ1-5,many,TRBV20-1,.,TGCAGTGCTAGAGTAGCAGGGCTGGGTCAGCCCCAGCATTTT,CSARVAGLGQPQHF
TRBJ2-2,.,TRBV20-1,.,TGCAGTGCTAGCCCCCGTGTAGGGGGGGCCGTTGAGCTGTTTTTT,CSASPRVGGAVELFF
TRBJ1-1,few,TRBV2,.,TGTGCCAGCAGTGAAACTACGGGGGGGGCTAATACCCGGAACACTGAAGCTTTCTTT,CASSETTGGANTRNTEAFF
TRBJ2-3,.,TRBV9,TRBD2,TGTGCCAGCAGCGTCGGGGGGTTGGGCGCAGATACGCAGTATTTT,CASSVGGLGADTQYF
TRBJ2-3,.,TRBV10-3,TRBD2,TGTGCCATCAGTGAGCCCATAGCGGGGTACACAGATACGCAGTATTTT,CAISEPIAGYTDTQYF
TRBJ2-7,few,TRBV7-9,.,TGTGCCAGCAGTGGGCCCTTAAGGTCCTACGAGCAGTACTTC,CASSGPLRSYEQYF
TRBJ1-5,many,TRBV6-2/TRBV6-3,.,TGTGCCAGCAGCAATATTGATAGCAATCAGCCCCAGCATTTT,CASSNIDSNQPQHF
TRBJ1-1,many,TRBV7-2,.,TGTGCCAGCAGTCCGGAGGGAGGAACTGAAGCTTTCTTT,CASSPEGGTEAFF
TRBJ2-7,many,TRBV7-2,.,TGTGCCAGCAGCTTAGAAATTTCCAGGACGTACGAGCAGTACTTC,CASSLEISRTYEQYF
TRBJ1-5,many,TRBV5-5,.,TGTGCCAGCAGTGAAGGGTTTAGCAATCAGCCCCAGCATTTT,CASSEGFSNQPQHF
TRBJ1-1,.,TRBV9,.,TGTGCCAGCAGCGGATCAACCCCTCAGGGCACTGAAGCTTTCTTT,CASSGSTPQGTEAFF
TRBJ1-5,.,TRBV30,.,TGTGTCTGGGCCCCAGGTAATCAGCCCCAGCATTTT,CVWAPGNQPQHF